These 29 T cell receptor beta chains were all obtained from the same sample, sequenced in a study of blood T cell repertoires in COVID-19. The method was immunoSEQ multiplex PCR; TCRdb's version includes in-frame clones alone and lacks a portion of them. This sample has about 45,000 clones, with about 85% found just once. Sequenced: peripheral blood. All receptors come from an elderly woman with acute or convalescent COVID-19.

CDR3 amino acids: CASSFQGATEAFF. The DNA of the CDR3 is TGTGCCAGCAGCTTTCAGGGGGCCACTGAAGCTTTCTTT. This chain links TRBV5-6 with TRBJ1-1; TRBD1 matches 8 bases. Germline V gene data show CDR1 as SGHDT and CDR2 as YYEEEE. The CDR3 loop spans 13 amino acids. J lost 4 bases, V lost 2 bases, and 1 base had no gene match.

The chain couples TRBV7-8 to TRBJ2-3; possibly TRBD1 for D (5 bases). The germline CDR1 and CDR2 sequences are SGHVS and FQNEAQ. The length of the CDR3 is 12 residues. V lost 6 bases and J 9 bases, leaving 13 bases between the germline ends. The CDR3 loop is CASSLTRGTQYF. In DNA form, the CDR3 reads TGTGCCAGCAGTCTAACAAGGGGCACGCAGTATTTT.

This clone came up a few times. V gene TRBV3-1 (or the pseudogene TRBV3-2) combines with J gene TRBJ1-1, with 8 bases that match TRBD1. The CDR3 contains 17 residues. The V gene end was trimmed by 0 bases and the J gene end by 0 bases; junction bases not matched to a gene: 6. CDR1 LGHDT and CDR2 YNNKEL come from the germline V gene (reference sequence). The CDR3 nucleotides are TGTGCCAGCAGCCAAGATTGGACAGGGAATATGAACACTGAAGCTTTCTTT. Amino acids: CASSQDWTGNMNTEAFF.

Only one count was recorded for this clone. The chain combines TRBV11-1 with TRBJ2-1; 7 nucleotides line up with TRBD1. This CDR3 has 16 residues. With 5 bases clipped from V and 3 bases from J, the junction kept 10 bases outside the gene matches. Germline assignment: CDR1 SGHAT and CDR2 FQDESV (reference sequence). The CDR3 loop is CASSPRQGVRYNEQFF. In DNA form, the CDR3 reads TGTGCCAGCAGCCCTAGACAGGGTGTCCGCTACAATGAGCAGTTCTTC.

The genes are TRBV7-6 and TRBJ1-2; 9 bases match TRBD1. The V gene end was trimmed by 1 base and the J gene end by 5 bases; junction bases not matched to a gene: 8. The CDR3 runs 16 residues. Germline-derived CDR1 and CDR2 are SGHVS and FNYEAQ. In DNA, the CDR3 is TGTGCCAGCAGCTTAGGATTATTAGGACAGGGGTATGGCTACACCTTC. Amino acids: CASSLGLLGQGYGYTF.

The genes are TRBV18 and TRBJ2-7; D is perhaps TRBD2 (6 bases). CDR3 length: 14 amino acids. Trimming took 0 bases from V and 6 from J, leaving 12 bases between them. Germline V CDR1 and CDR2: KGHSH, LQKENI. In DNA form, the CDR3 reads TGTGCCAGCTCACCACCGACGACTAGAAGCGAGCAGTACTTC. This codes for CASSPPTTRSEQYF.

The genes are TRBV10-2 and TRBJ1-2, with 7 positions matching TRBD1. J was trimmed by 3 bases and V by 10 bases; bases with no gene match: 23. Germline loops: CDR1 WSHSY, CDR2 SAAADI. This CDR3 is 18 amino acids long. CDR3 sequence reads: CATAPGTVRSHFHYGYTF. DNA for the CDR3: TGCGCCACCGCACCCGGGACAGTCAGGTCGCACTTCCACTATGGCTACACCTTC.

CDR3 protein: CASSRAGVEDTQYF. The CDR3 coding sequence is TGTGCCAGCAGCCGTGCGGGAGTTGAAGATACGCAGTATTTT. The chain combines TRBV5-5 with TRBJ2-3; 7 nucleotides align to TRBD2. The trim removed 4 bases at V and 5 bases at J, leaving 7 bases unmatched. CDR3 length equals 14 residues. The V gene's germline CDR1 is SGHKS and CDR2 YYEKEE (reference sequence).

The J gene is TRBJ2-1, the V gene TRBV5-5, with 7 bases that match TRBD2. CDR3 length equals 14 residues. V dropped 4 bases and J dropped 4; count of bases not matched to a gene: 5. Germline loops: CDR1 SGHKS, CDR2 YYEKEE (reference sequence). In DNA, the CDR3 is TGTGCCAGCAGCAGGGAGGGAGGGTACAATGAGCAGTTCTTC. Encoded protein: CASSREGGYNEQFF.

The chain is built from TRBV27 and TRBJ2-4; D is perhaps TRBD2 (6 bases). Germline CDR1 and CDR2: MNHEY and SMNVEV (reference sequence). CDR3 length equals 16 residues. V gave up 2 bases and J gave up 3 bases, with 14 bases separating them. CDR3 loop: CASSLGVTGGKNIQYF. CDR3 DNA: TGTGCCAGCAGTTTAGGAGTCACCGGGGGCAAAAACATTCAGTACTTC.

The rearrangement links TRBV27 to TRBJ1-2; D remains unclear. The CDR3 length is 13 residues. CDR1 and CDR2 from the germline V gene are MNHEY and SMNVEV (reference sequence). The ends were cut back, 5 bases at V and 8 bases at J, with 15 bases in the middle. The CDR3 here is CASSQDQAYGYTF. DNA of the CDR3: TGTGCCAGCAGTCAGGATCAGGCATACGGCTACACCTTC.

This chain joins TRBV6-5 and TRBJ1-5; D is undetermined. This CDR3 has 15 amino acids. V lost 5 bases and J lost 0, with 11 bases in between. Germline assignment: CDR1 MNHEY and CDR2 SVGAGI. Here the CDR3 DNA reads TGTGCCAGCAGTCGGACCGGACTTAGCAATCAGCCCCAGCATTTT. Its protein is CASSRTGLSNQPQHF.

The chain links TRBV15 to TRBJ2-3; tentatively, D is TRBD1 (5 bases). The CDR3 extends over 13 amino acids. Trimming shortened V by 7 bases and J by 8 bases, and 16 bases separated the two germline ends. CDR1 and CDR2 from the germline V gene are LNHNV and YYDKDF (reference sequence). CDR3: CATMVPQGSTQYF. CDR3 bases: TGTGCCACCATGGTCCCTCAGGGTAGTACGCAGTATTTT.

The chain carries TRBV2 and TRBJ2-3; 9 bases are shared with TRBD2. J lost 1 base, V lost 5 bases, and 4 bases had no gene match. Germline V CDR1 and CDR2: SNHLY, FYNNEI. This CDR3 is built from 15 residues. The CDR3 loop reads CASSWTSEGTDTQYF. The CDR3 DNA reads TGTGCCAGCAGTTGGACTAGCGAAGGCACAGATACGCAGTATTTT.

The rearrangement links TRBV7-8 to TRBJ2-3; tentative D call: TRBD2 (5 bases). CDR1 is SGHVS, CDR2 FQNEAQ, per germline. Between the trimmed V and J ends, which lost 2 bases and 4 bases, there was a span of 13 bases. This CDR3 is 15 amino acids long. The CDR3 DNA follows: TGTGCCAGCAGCTTAAGGCTAGCTCCCGCAGATACGCAGTATTTT. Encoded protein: CASSLRLAPADTQYF.

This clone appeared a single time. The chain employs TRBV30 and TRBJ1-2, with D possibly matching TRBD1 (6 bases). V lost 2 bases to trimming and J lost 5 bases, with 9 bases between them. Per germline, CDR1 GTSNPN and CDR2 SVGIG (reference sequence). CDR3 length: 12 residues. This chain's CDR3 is CAWSSTGYGYTF. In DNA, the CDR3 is TGTGCCTGGAGTTCTACAGGGTATGGCTACACCTTC.

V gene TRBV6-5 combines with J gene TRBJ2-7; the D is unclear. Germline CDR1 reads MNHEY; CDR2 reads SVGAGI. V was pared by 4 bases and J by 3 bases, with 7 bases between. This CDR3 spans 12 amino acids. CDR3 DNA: TGTGCCAGCAGTTTACAAAACTACGAGCAGTACTTC. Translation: CASSLQNYEQYF.

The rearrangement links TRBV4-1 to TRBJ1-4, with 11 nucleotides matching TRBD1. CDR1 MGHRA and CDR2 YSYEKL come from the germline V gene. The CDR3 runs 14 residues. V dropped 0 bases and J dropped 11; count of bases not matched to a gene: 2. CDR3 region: CASSQEGQGGKLFF. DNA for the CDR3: TGCGCCAGCAGCCAAGAGGGACAGGGGGGGAAACTGTTTTTT.

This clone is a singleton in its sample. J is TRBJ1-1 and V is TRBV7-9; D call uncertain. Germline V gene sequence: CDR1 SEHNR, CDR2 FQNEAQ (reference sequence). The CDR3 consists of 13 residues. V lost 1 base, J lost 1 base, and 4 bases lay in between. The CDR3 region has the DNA TGTGCCAGCAGCTTAGGGGCGAACACTGAAGCTTTCTTT. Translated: CASSLGANTEAFF. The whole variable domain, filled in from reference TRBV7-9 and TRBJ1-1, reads DTGVSQNPRHKITKRGQNVTFRCDPISEHNRLYWYRQTLGQGPEFLTYFQNEAQLEKSRLLSDRFSAERPKGSFSTLEIQRTEQGDSAMYLCASSLGANTEAFFGQGTRLTVV.

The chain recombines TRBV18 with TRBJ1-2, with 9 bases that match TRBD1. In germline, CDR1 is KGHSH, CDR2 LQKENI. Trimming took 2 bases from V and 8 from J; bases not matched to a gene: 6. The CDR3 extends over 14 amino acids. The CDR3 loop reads CASSPYRTGDGYTF. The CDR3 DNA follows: TGTGCCAGCTCACCATATAGGACAGGGGACGGCTACACCTTC.

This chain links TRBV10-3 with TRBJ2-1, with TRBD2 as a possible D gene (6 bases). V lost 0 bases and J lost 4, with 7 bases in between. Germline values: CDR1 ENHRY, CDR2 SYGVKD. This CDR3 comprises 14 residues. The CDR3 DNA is TGTGCCATCAGTGAGTCGGGGACTTACAATGAGCAGTTCTTC. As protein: CAISESGTYNEQFF.

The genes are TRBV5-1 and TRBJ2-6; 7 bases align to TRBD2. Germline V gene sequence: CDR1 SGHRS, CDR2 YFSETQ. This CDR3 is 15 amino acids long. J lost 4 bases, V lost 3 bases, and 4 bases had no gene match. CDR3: CASSSAAGGANVLTF. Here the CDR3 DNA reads TGCGCCAGCAGCTCCGCAGCGGGAGGGGCCAACGTCCTGACTTTC.

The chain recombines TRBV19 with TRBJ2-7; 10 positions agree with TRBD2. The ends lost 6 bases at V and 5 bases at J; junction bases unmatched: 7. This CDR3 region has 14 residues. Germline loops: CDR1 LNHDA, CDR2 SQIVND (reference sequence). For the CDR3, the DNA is TGTGCCAGTAGCCCCTGGCTAGCGGGAGACGAGCAGTACTTC. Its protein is CASSPWLAGDEQYF.

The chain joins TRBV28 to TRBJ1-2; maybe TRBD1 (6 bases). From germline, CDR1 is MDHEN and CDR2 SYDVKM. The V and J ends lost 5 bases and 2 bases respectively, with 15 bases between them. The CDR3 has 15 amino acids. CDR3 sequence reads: CASSPTGMGNYGYTF. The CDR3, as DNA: TGTGCCAGCAGTCCAACAGGGATGGGGAACTATGGCTACACCTTC.

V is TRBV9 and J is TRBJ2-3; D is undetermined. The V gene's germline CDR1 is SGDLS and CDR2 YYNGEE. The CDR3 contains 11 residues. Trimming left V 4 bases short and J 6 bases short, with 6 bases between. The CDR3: CASSRGDTQYF. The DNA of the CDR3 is TGTGCCAGCAGCCGAGGTGATACGCAGTATTTT.

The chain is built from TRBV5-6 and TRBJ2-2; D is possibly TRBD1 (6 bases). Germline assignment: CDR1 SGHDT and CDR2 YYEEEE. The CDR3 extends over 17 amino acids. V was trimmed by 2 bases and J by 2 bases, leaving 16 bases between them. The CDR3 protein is CASSFLDRDINTGELFF. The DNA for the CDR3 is TGTGCCAGCAGCTTTTTAGACCGGGACATAAACACCGGGGAGCTGTTTTTT.

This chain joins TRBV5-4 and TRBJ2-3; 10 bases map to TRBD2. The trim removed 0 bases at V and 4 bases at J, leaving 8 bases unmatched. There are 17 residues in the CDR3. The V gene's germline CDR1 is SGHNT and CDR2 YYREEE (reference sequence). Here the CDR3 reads CASSLDQLAGVADTQYF. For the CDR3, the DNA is TGTGCCAGCAGCTTGGACCAGCTAGCGGGAGTGGCAGATACGCAGTATTTT.

The CDR3 DNA reads as TGTGCCAGTAAATTCTCGGGGGCCAACGTCCTGACTTTC. This gives the protein CASKFSGANVLTF. The chain employs TRBV19 and TRBJ2-6, with D hard to call. Trimming left V 7 bases short and J 4 bases short, with 8 bases between. Germline V CDR1 and CDR2: LNHDA, SQIVND (reference sequence). The CDR3 has 13 residues.

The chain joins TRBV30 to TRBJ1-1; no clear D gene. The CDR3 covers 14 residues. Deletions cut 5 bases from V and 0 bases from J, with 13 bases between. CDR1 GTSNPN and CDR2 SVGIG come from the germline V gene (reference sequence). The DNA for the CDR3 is TGTGCCTGGCCCCGGGGAATAGTGAACACTGAAGCTTTCTTT. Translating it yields CAWPRGIVNTEAFF. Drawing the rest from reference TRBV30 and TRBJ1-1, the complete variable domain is SQTIHQWPATLVQPVGSPLSLECTVEGTSNPNLYWYRQAAGRGLQLLFYSVGIGQISSEVPQNLSASRPQDRQFILSSKKLLLSDSGFYLCAWPRGIVNTEAFFGQGTRLTVV.